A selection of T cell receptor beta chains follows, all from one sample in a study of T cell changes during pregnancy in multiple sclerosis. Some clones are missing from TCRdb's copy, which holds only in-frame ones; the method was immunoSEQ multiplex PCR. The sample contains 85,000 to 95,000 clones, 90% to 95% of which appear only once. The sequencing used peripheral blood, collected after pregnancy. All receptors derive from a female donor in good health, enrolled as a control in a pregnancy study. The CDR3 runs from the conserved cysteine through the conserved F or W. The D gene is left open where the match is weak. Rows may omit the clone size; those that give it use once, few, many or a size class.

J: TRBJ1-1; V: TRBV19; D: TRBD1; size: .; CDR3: CATTPQGAHSEAFF; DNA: TGTGCCACTACGCCACAGGGGGCGCATAGTGAAGCTTTCTTT
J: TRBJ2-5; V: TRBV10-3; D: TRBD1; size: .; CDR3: CAISESNWGTGGLKTQYF; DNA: TGTGCCATCAGTGAGTCGAATTGGGGGACAGGGGGCCTAAAGACCCAGTACTTC
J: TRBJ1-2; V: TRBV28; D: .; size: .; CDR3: CASEYRDLYGYTF; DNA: TGTGCCAGCGAATACAGGGACCTCTATGGCTACACCTTC
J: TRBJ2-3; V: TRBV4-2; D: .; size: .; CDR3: CASSQDRGDTQYF; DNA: TGTGCCAGCAGCCAAGATCGAGGTGATACGCAGTATTTT
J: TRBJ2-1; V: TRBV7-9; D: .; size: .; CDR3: CASSLLYEPERNEQFF; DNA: TGTGCCAGCAGCTTATTATATGAGCCCGAAAGAAATGAGCAGTTCTTC
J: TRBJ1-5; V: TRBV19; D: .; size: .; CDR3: CASSLPAQPQHF; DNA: TGTGCCAGTAGTCTACCAGCGCAGCCCCAGCATTTT
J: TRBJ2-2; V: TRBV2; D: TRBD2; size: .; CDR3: CASTGGVGTGELFF; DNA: TGTGCCAGCACCGGGGGGGTAGGAACCGGGGAGCTGTTTTTT
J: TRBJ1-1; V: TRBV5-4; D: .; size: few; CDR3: CASSFYGGEAFF; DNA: TGTGCCAGCAGCTTTTACGGGGGGGAAGCTTTCTTT
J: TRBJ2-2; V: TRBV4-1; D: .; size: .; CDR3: CASSQEPGQPFTGELFF; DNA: TGCGCCAGCAGCCAAGAACCTGGACAGCCCTTTACCGGGGAGCTGTTTTTT
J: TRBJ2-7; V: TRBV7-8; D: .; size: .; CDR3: CASSLPGGLSSYEQYF; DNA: TGTGCCAGCAGCTTACCAGGGGGGCTAAGCTCCTACGAGCAGTACTTC
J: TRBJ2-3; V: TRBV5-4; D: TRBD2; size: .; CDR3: CASSPWRGGYTDTQYF; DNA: TGTGCCAGCAGCCCCTGGCGGGGGGGATACACAGATACGCAGTATTTT
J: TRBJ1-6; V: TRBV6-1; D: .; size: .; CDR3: CASGQVNSPLHF; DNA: TGTGCCAGCGGACAAGTCAATTCACCCCTCCACTTT
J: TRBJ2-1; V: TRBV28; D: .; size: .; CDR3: CASEAQGYNEQFF; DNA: TGTGCCAGCGAGGCGCAGGGGTACAATGAGCAGTTCTTC
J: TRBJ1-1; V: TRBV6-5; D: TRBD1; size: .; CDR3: CASSYSTGKTSEAFF; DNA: TGTGCCAGCAGTTACTCGACAGGGAAAACTTCTGAAGCTTTCTTT
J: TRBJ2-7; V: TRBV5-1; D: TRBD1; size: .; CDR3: CASSPDRGPYEQYF; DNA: TGCGCCAGCAGCCCGGACAGGGGTCCCTACGAGCAGTACTTC
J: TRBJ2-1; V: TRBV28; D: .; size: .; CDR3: CASSFFRPPGTPYNEQFF; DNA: TGTGCCAGCAGTTTTTTTCGACCCCCCGGGACACCCTACAATGAGCAGTTCTTC
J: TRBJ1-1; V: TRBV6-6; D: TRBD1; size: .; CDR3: CASSPGGQGGKSEAFF; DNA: TGTGCCAGCAGTCCCGGAGGACAGGGAGGTAAAAGTGAAGCTTTCTTT
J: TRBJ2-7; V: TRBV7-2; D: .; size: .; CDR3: CASSLQGPYEQYF; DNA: TGTGCCAGCAGCTTACAGGGCCCCTACGAGCAGTACTTC
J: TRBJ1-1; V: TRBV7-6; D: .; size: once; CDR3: CASTPGGAGTEAFF; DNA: TGTGCCAGCACTCCCGGGGGGGCAGGCACTGAAGCTTTCTTT
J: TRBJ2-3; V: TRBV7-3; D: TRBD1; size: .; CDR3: CASSLIGQGTDTQYF; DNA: TGTGCCAGCAGCTTAATAGGACAGGGGACAGATACGCAGTATTTT
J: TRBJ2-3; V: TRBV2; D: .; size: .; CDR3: CASKNDRSTDTQYF; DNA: TGTGCCAGCAAGAACGACAGGAGCACAGATACGCAGTATTTT
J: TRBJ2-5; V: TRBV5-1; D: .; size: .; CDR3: CASRDGEETQYF; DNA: TGCGCCAGCAGGGACGGGGAAGAGACCCAGTACTTC
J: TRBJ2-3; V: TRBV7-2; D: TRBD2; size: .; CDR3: CASGEGSGGARDTQYF; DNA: TGTGCCAGCGGGGAGGGGAGCGGGGGGGCCAGAGATACGCAGTATTTT
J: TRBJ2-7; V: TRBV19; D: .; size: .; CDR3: CASSIDLAYEQYF; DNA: TGTGCCAGTAGTATAGATCTGGCATACGAGCAGTACTTC
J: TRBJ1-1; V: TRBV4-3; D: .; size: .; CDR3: CASSPQDSRAEAFF; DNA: TGCGCCAGCAGCCCTCAAGACTCCCGGGCTGAAGCTTTCTTT
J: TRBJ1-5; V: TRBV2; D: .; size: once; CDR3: CASSANSNQPQHF; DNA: TGTGCCAGCAGTGCAAATAGCAATCAGCCCCAGCATTTT
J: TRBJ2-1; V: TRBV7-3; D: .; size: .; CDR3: CASSPSSGGHEQFF; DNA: TGTGCCAGCAGCCCATCCTCGGGGGGCCATGAGCAGTTCTTC
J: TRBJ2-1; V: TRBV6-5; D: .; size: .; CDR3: CASSSGELQFF; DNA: TGTGCCAGCAGTTCCGGGGAGTTGCAGTTCTTC
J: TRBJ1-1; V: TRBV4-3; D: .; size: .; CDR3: CASSQDLEGPMNTEAFF; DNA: TGCGCCAGCAGCCAAGATCTGGAGGGACCCATGAACACTGAAGCTTTCTTT
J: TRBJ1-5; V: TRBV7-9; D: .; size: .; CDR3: CASSVTGQPQHF; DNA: TGTGCCAGCAGCGTTACCGGTCAGCCCCAGCATTTT
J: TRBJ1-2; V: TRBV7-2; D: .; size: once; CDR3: CASSLAIQAHYGYTF; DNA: TGTGCCAGCAGCTTAGCGATACAGGCCCACTATGGCTACACCTTC
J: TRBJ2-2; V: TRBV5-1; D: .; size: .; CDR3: CASSLGANTGELFF; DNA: TGCGCCAGCAGCTTGGGGGCCAACACCGGGGAGCTGTTTTTT
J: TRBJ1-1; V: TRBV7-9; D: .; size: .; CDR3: CASSLREESTEAFF; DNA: TGTGCCAGCAGCCTCAGGGAAGAGAGCACTGAAGCTTTCTTT
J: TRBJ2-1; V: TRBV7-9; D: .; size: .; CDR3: CASSLGTWSSYNEQFF; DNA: TGTGCCAGCAGCTTAGGCACGTGGAGCTCCTACAATGAGCAGTTCTTC
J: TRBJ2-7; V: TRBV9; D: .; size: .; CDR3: CASNRDIGPTYEQYF; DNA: TGTGCCAGCAACCGGGACATAGGTCCTACCTACGAGCAGTACTTC
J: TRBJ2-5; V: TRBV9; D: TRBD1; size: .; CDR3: CASSADPGTGETQYF; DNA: TGTGCCAGCAGCGCCGACCCCGGGACAGGGGAGACCCAGTACTTC
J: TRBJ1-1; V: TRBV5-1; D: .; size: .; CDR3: CASSLEDPRAEAFF; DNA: TGCGCCAGCAGCCTGGAGGACCCGCGGGCTGAAGCTTTCTTT
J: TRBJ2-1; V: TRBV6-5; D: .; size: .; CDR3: CASRQGYEQFF; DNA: TGTGCCAGCAGACAGGGATATGAGCAGTTCTTC
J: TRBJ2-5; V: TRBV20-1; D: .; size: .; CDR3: CSARGAETQYF; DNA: TGCAGTGCTAGAGGAGCTGAGACCCAGTACTTC
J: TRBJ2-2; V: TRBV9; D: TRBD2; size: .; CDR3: CASSVSDSGGSNTGELFF; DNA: TGTGCCAGCAGCGTATCAGATAGCGGGGGCTCGAACACCGGGGAGCTGTTTTTT
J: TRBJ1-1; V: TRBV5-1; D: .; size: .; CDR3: CASSLGGGRTEAFF; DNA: TGCGCCAGCAGCTTGGGGGGAGGGCGAACTGAAGCTTTCTTT